This T cell receptor beta chain was observed in a study of T cells after yellow fever vaccination (dated by TCRdb to the late 2010s). Background for the entire study: The SMART-Seq v4 Ultra Low Input RNA kit was used to prepare libraries from fractions with low cell numbers. To follow T-cell clones before and after both primary and booster YFV17D yellow fever vaccination, bulk TCR alpha and beta repertoires underwent longitudinal sequencing. Two healthy male donors, one aged 18 to 29 and one aged 30 to 39 years, were included in the cohort. Bulk PBMC replicates and cell subsets were isolated from blood drawn at multiple timepoints before and after both primary and secondary immunization. Beyond this particular receptor, the publication reports: Because the study included only two donors, the extent to which the findings can be generalized is limited. A small fraction of clonotypes showed up in both the CD4 and CD8 compartments, probably as a result of convergent recombination. Most clones expanded after primary vaccination (approximately 96% of CD4 and 80% to 90% of CD8) were re-detected after the booster, suggesting that broad memory maintenance occurred. Because abundant contaminating clonotypes from the bulk population could be contained in FACS-sorted repertoires, computational filtering was required. The secondary T-cell response was weaker than the primary response but faster, peaking on day 5 instead of day 15.

Synthesis of TCR cDNA relied on 5'RACE template switching, a step that introduced a universal primer site along with unique molecular identifiers. Priming for cDNA synthesis came from both the TCR alpha and TCR beta constant segments. Libraries were amplified in two PCR steps, with sample barcodes and sequencing adapters added in the second step. Libraries were sequenced on Illumina HiSeq 2500 (2x100 bp) or NovaSeq (2x150 bp). The original pipeline was this. MIGEC handled demultiplexing of reads and collapsing into UMI consensus sequences, while MiXCR performed V(D)J alignment. Vaccine-responding clonotypes were defined with edgeR using replicate PBMC samples, requiring FDR below 0.01 and a log2 fold change above 5 up to day 15. Bulk clonotypes were assigned CD4 or CD8 identity according to which sequenced CD4 or CD8 repertoire held them at higher abundance. The public reads were run again by TCRdb, first through fastp at Q25 and then through MiXCR, and only productive beta chains were kept. Rows with one shared CDR3 protein collapse into an entry with the most common genes and DNA. The V and J calls here are based on TCRdb, not the publication. This sample is represented by around 530,000 distinct CDR3 sequences; about a sixth of them were singletons. The ten largest clonotypes hold around 15% of the sample.

This clonotype has a count of ten or more. It has no known antigen specificity. Base qualities are not at hand, and no much larger clone is one base apart. What this sample's treatment or condition label stands for: live attenuated yellow fever vaccine strain. At every blood-draw timepoint, two biological replicates of bulk PBMCs were collected. A standard Ficoll-Paque protocol was used to isolate PBMCs from peripheral blood. TriZol was used to extract RNA from bulk PBMCs, from CD4 and CD8 fractions, and from dextramer-positive and dextramer-negative fractions. Relative to germline, V is 5 bases shorter and J is 13 bases shorter, with 20 bases between their ends. The CDR3 covers 13 residues, taking in both the cysteine and the phenylalanine. Only CDR3 DNA remains: 39 bases, in frame from the first base.

The sequence was collected from a man younger than 30 who received the YFV17D yellow fever vaccine. Sequences were derived from PBMCs, sampled about 5 days after the first yellow fever vaccination. The rearranged segments are TRBV12-3 or TRBV12-4 and TRBJ1-2; the best D guess is TRBD1, with 6 bases matching. Read as DNA, the sequence is TGTGCCAGCAGTCCTTCCTTTGACAGGCCCCCCACCTTC. Translation gives CASSPSFDRPPTF.